This TCR beta chain was documented in a study of blood T cell repertoires in COVID-19 (dated by TCRdb to about 2020). For context, the study as a whole: Collaborator samples came from the United States, Italy and Spain and covered acute and convalescent phases of COVID-19. Deeply sampled blood TCRbeta repertoires from subjects exposed to, actively infected with, or recovered from COVID-19 were included in the dataset. The material from the prospective study consisted of cDNA or gDNA derived from T cells, B-cell-depleted T cells, or PBMCs. The repertoires were released in a freely available public database intended as a resource for research on the immune response to SARS-CoV-2. Samples were obtained from the ongoing ImmuneRACE study (first 160 participants) and from 1,254 subjects provided by 6 global collaborators. The sample metadata nearly always contained a de-identified subject ID, COVID-19 status, age in years and sex. HLA class I and class II types, where available, came from metadata supplied by the sample provider rather than from assay-based typing.

The CDR3 spans 19 residues, from the cysteine through the phenylalanine. Kept here is only the CDR3 DNA, which spans 57 bases and is read in frame from base 1. V lost 6 bases and J lost 6 bases, and the count of bases not matched to a germline gene is 28. Looking up the germline V gene yields CDR1 SQVTM and CDR2 ANQGSEA. Overall study outcomes, separate from this receptor: Clinical and demographic metadata were provided uncurated, with the amount varying by source and participant.

TCRbeta CDR3 regions were amplified from genomic DNA by means of the immunoSEQ Assay, a bias-controlled multiplex PCR. The original methods were these. Within the assay, amplification of reference gene primers was used to estimate how many nucleated cells each sample contained. To quantify the absolute abundance of each unique TCRbeta CDR3 rearrangement, sequence reads were collapsed and filtered. For each sample, productive Simpson clonality was calculated as the square root of Simpson's diversity index across productive rearrangements. TCRdb took over this immuneACCESS table, retaining in-frame rearrangements with V and J assigned. Such tables are incomplete; in checked studies, under half of the missing clones stem from an unresolved V gene, and the remainder is unexplained. The V and J calls and clone size were taken over from that table, and D and trimming were inferred from the DNA. The sample table shows roughly 150,000 clones, and just under 85% are seen once. Roughly 2.5% of the sample is taken by the ten largest.

In Seattle, one collaborating source enrolled patients while the infection was active and tracked those patients longitudinally over the course of disease. Collaborating institutions collected whole blood in K2EDTA tubes following their own protocols. For TCRbeta analysis, collaborator samples were shipped as frozen whole blood, as isolated PBMCs, or as DNA extracted from either sample type. This clone was seen only once. The specificity of this receptor is unknown. Per-base quality was not reported, and no clone a single base away is much larger than it. Sequenced: peripheral blood. This clonotype was obtained from an elderly woman with COVID-19, enrolled during active disease. The chain links TRBV29-1 with TRBJ1-2; 7 central nucleotides agree with TRBD1. The CDR3 region: CSVPDIWDRRRLTRDGYTF. The nucleotides are TGCAGCGTCCCCGACATTTGGGACAGACGCCGGCTAACTCGGGATGGCTACACCTTC.